These 13 T cell receptor beta chains were sequenced from one sample in a study of blood T cell repertoires in COVID-19. Profiled with immunoSEQ multiplex PCR; TCRdb holds only in-frame clones, not every one. The sample contains about 250,000 clones, 65% to 90% of which appear only once. The sample taken for sequencing was peripheral blood. The receptor source for this set is a woman between 70 and 85 years old with acute or convalescent COVID-19.

The chain links TRBV29-1 to TRBJ1-2; possible D gene TRBD1, 6 bases. Trimming pared 8 bases from V and 8 bases from J, leaving 15 bases between. Germline V gene sequence: CDR1 SQVTM, CDR2 ANQGSEA. The CDR3 has 11 residues. CDR3 region: CSTTGSVGYTF. CDR3 DNA sequence: TGCAGCACTACAGGGTCCGTGGGCTACACCTTC.

The V gene is TRBV27, the J gene TRBJ1-1; D possibly corresponds to TRBD1 (6 bases). With 7 bases removed from V and 6 bases from J, the gap between germline ends came to 18 bases. There are 14 residues in the CDR3. Germline assignment: CDR1 MNHEY and CDR2 SMNVEV (reference sequence). For the CDR3, the DNA is TGTGCCAGCACCAAGGGGGGGACGATCTCTGAAGCTTTCTTT. Protein product: CASTKGGTISEAFF.

This clone appeared a single time. The chain combines TRBV7-8 with TRBJ2-7, with 7 bases that match TRBD1. V lost 4 bases to trimming and J lost 2 bases; unmatched junction nucleotides: 8. Germline loops: CDR1 SGHVS, CDR2 FQNEAQ. This CDR3 has 15 amino acids. In nucleotides, the CDR3 is TGTGCCAGCAGCTCTATCGACAGGGCCCCCTACGAGCAGTACTTC. Translated: CASSSIDRAPYEQYF.

This chain connects TRBV10-3 to TRBJ1-2; 7 nucleotides agree with TRBD1. The CDR3 sequence is 16 residues long. The trim removed 4 bases at V and 0 bases at J, leaving 8 bases unmatched. CDR1 is ENHRY and CDR2 is SYGVKD in the germline V gene. The CDR3 protein is CAISGTGTPPNYGYTF. The CDR3 DNA sequence: TGTGCCATCAGTGGGACAGGCACTCCACCTAACTATGGCTACACCTTC.

V is TRBV7-2 and J is TRBJ1-1; a possible D gene is TRBD1 (5 bases). Per germline, CDR1 SGHTA and CDR2 FQGNSA. The length of the CDR3 is 14 residues. Trimming pared 1 base from V and 5 bases from J, leaving 11 bases between. CDR3 sequence reads: CASSLDGGGTEAFF. The CDR3 coding sequence is TGTGCCAGCAGCTTAGACGGGGGGGGAACTGAAGCTTTCTTT.

This clone was seen once. The chain carries TRBV4-1 and TRBJ1-5, with TRBD1 identical over 8 bases. J was trimmed by 7 bases and V by 3 bases; bases with no gene match: 11. CDR3 size: 16 residues. Per the germline V gene, CDR1 is MGHRA and CDR2 is YSYEKL. The CDR3 region has the DNA TGCGCCAGCAGCCAGCACTGGGGACAGGTTATACAGCCCCAGCATTTT. Protein product: CASSQHWGQVIQPQHF.

The chain employs TRBV27 and TRBJ2-1, with 8 positions matching TRBD1. CDR3 size: 14 residues. The germline gives CDR1 MNHEY, CDR2 SMNVEV (reference sequence). V lost 3 bases to trimming and J lost 7 bases; unmatched junction nucleotides: 5. CDR3: CASSLWTGRNEQFF. For the CDR3, the DNA is TGTGCCAGCAGTTTGTGGACAGGGAGGAATGAGCAGTTCTTC.

Worth noting for this clone: Germline and junction disagree at one end, which may indicate a read error. This chain uses TRBV6-5 with TRBJ2-1; weak D call: TRBD1 (6 bases). CDR1 is MNHEY and CDR2 is SVGAGI in the germline V gene. The CDR3 is made up of 12 amino acids. The CDR3 nucleotides read TGTGCCAGCACCATGACCAGGGGAGAAAGGGTCTTC. It is translated as CASTMTRGERVF.

This clone was seen just once. The chain employs TRBV24-1 and TRBJ2-7; 8 positions match TRBD1. Germline CDR1 reads KGHDR; CDR2 reads SFDVKD. V dropped 5 bases and J dropped 5; count of bases not matched to a gene: 13. This CDR3 is 16 amino acids long. This chain's CDR3 is CATSVSLGRGLHEQYF. In DNA form, the CDR3 reads TGTGCCACCAGTGTGAGTCTCGGCAGGGGGCTCCACGAGCAGTACTTC.

V is TRBV5-4 and J is TRBJ2-5; 7 bases align to TRBD1. With 1 base clipped from V and 1 base from J, the junction kept 7 bases outside the gene matches. The germline V gene has CDR1 SGHNT and CDR2 YYREEE (reference sequence). CDR3 length equals 16 residues. The chain's CDR3 is CASSLSTGALQETQYF. In DNA, the CDR3 is TGTGCCAGCAGCTTGTCCACAGGGGCCCTCCAAGAGACCCAGTACTTC.

The V and J genes are TRBV5-4 and TRBJ2-3, with a weak D call TRBD2 (6 bases). This CDR3 has 14 residues. Trimming took off 4 bases at V and 0 bases at J, with 9 bases between the two ends. Germline V gene lookup returns CDR1 SGHNT and CDR2 YYREEE (reference sequence). The CDR3 loop is CASSPRGSTDTQYF. The CDR3 DNA sequence: TGTGCCAGCAGCCCGCGGGGCAGCACAGATACGCAGTATTTT.

The gene calls are TRBV24-1 and TRBJ1-1, with TRBD1 as a possible D gene (5 bases). The ends were cut back, 7 bases at V and 7 bases at J, with 12 bases in the middle. Germline loops: CDR1 KGHDR, CDR2 SFDVKD. The CDR3 contains 12 residues. The CDR3 reads CATSGGGYEAFF. DNA of the CDR3: TGTGCCACCAGCGGGGGGGGGTATGAAGCTTTCTTT.

The chain recombines TRBV5-1 with TRBJ1-6, with 8 nucleotides matching TRBD1. Trimming cost V 4 bases and J 9 bases; bases outside gene matches: 9. The CDR3 consists of 15 residues. Germline loops: CDR1 SGHRS, CDR2 YFSETQ. CDR3 nucleotides: TGCGCCAGCAGCGCAAACAGGGGGACGGTTTCACCCCTCCACTTT. It codes for CASSANRGTVSPLHF.